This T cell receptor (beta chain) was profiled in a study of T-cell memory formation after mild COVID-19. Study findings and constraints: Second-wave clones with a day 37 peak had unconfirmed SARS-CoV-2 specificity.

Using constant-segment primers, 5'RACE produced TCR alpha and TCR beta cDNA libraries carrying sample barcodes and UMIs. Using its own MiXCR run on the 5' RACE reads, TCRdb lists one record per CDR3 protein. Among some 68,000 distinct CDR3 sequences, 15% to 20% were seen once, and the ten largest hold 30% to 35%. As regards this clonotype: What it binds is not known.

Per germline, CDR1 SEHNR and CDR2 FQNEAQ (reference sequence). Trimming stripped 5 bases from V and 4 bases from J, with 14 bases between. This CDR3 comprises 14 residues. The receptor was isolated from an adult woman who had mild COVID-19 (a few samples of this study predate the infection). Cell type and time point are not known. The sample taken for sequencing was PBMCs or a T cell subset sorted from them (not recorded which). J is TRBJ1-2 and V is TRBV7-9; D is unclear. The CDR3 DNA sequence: TGTGCCAGCAGCCCACCGACGCGGAGCTATGGCTACACCTTC. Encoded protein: CASSPPTRSYGYTF.